These 30 T cell receptor beta chains originate from one sample sequenced in a study of shared clonotypes between healthy human individuals. Repertoires were generated with immunoSEQ multiplex PCR, while TCRdb's copy carries only in-frame clones and drops some. The sample lists about 2.3 million clones, under 95% occurring once. The sequencing sample was made of naive CD4+ T cells from PBMCs. Noted subset: CD45RA+ positively selected. Receptor source: a man between 18 and 29 years old in good health. Some clones in this sample may be carry-over from other donors' samples.

V usage is TRBV5-1 and J usage is TRBJ2-7, with no clear D. V gave up 0 bases and J gave up 0 bases, with 10 bases separating them. The CDR3 extends over 15 amino acids. Germline CDR1 SGHRS, CDR2 YFSETQ. CDR3 in amino acids: CASSLGQVLSYEQYF. The CDR3 DNA follows: TGCGCCAGCAGCTTGGGGCAGGTGCTCTCCTACGAGCAGTACTTC.

A word on this clone: One base away lies a much larger clone, so this may be a sequencing read error. Distinct nucleotide sequences in the sample also encode this CDR3. DNA for the CDR3: TGCGCCAGCAGCTTGACCACCGGGGAGCTGTTTTTT. Translating it yields CASSLTTGELFF. This chain uses TRBV5-1 with TRBJ2-2, with D unresolved. V lost 1 base, J lost 4 bases, and 2 bases lay in between. CDR3 size: 12 residues. Germline V gene lookup returns CDR1 SGHRS and CDR2 YFSETQ.

The chain joins TRBV6-6 to TRBJ2-7; maybe TRBD1 (6 bases). Germline V gene data show CDR1 as MNHNY and CDR2 as SVGAGI (reference sequence). The CDR3 is 12 residues long. Trimming left V 5 bases short and J 6 bases short, with 11 bases between. CDR3 sequence reads: CASSNRVGEQYF. The CDR3 DNA follows: TGTGCCAGCAGTAACAGGGTTGGCGAGCAGTACTTC.

The rearrangement joins TRBV2 to TRBJ2-1, with a possible D match to TRBD2 (5 bases). The CDR3 sequence is 14 residues long. Deletions cut 4 bases from V and 4 bases from J, with 11 bases between. Germline CDR1 is SNHLY and CDR2 is FYNNEI. CDR3 protein: CASSASSQYNEQFF. The CDR3 DNA is TGTGCCAGCAGTGCTTCTAGCCAATACAATGAGCAGTTCTTC.

A word on this clone: This same CDR3 is encoded by further DNA sequences in the sample. The chain's CDR3 is CSVAPRQGAYEQYF. The CDR3 DNA reads as TGCAGCGTGGCCCCCCGGCAGGGAGCCTACGAGCAGTACTTC. The V call is TRBV29-1, the J call TRBJ2-7, with D perhaps matching TRBD1 or TRBD2 (5 bases each). V was shortened by 6 bases and J by 2 bases, with 17 bases between the two germline ends. This CDR3 is 14 amino acids long. CDR1 is SQVTM, CDR2 ANQGSEA, per germline.

The chain combines TRBV27 with TRBJ2-7, with TRBD2 matching 12 bases. The CDR3 consists of 15 residues. The V segment lost 6 bases and the J segment 6 bases; nucleotides outside the gene matches: 9. Germline values: CDR1 MNHEY, CDR2 SMNVEV (reference sequence). The DNA for the CDR3 is TGTGCCAGCAGCAATTTTCCGGGACTAGCGGGCGAGCAGTACTTC. Protein product: CASSNFPGLAGEQYF.

There are a few counts of this clone. V is TRBV2 and J is TRBJ1-4; 10 bases are a match to TRBD1. CDR1 is SNHLY and CDR2 is FYNNEI in the germline V gene. Germline trimming cut 8 bases from V and 13 bases from J; bases unmatched to any gene: 10. There are 13 residues in the CDR3. The CDR3, as DNA: TGTGCCAGCGGGGACAGGGGTCGCGAAGGACTGTTTTTT. Translation gives CASGDRGREGLFF.

This chain uses TRBV10-3 with TRBJ2-5; no clear D. The V end was cut by 8 bases, the J end by 1 base, with 8 bases between. The CDR3 consists of 12 residues. From germline, CDR1 is ENHRY and CDR2 SYGVKD. Here the CDR3 reads CAIGNSQETQYF. The CDR3 DNA sequence: TGTGCCATCGGGAACAGCCAAGAGACCCAGTACTTC.

Written as DNA, the CDR3 is TGTGCCATCGCCTCGAAAGGGCATTTATTAACCTACGAGCAGTACTTC. Translated, it gives CAIASKGHLLTYEQYF. The V gene is TRBV10-3, the J gene TRBJ2-7; D gene ambiguous. CDR3 length equals 16 residues. Trimming cost V 8 bases and J 2 bases, with 22 bases left between them. CDR1 is ENHRY, CDR2 SYGVKD, per germline.

The genes are TRBV29-1 and TRBJ1-1; no firm D call. This CDR3 comprises 14 residues. Germline loops: CDR1 SQVTM, CDR2 ANQGSEA. Trimming pared 4 bases from V and 0 bases from J, leaving 12 bases between. This CDR3 reads CSVGLALMNTEAFF. In DNA, the CDR3 is TGCAGCGTTGGGCTTGCCCTGATGAACACTGAAGCTTTCTTT.

The chain has TRBV4-2 and TRBJ1-4; D uncertain. Germline-derived CDR1 and CDR2 are LGHNA and YNFKEQ. Trimming stripped 4 bases from V and 4 bases from J, with 16 bases between. The CDR3 runs 16 residues. The CDR3 DNA reads TGTGCCAGCAGCCTCGGGTCGGCCGATGGTAATGAAAAACTGTTTTTT. Translating it yields CASSLGSADGNEKLFF.

The chain is built from TRBV5-6 and TRBJ2-6; 9 bases agree with TRBD1. The CDR3 totals 16 residues. The germline CDR1 and CDR2 sequences are SGHDT and YYEEEE. J lost 4 bases, V lost 3 bases, and 5 bases had no gene match. CDR3 residues: CASSSGTGTGANVLTF. Here the CDR3 DNA reads TGTGCCAGCAGCTCAGGGACAGGGACAGGGGCCAACGTCCTGACTTTC.

The rearrangement joins TRBV5-1 to TRBJ2-7; 15 bases line up with TRBD2. CDR1 is SGHRS and CDR2 is YFSETQ in the germline V gene. The ends lost 4 bases at V and 6 bases at J; junction bases unmatched: 8. The CDR3 has 16 amino acids. The CDR3 spells CASSPGTSGRPPEQYF. CDR3 nucleotides: TGCGCCAGCAGCCCAGGGACTAGCGGGAGGCCTCCCGAGCAGTACTTC.

This chain uses TRBV9 with TRBJ1-2; D gene unclear. The V and J ends lost 3 bases and 5 bases respectively, with 11 bases between them. This CDR3 has 13 residues. Germline CDR1 is SGDLS and CDR2 is YYNGEE. The CDR3: CASSARPGYGYTF. In DNA, the CDR3 is TGTGCCAGCAGCGCCCGGCCGGGATATGGCTACACCTTC.

The rearrangement uses TRBV5-1 and TRBJ2-7; D not resolved. The V end was cut by 0 bases, the J end by 3 bases, with 10 bases between. The CDR3 is made up of 14 amino acids. Germline lookup yields CDR1 SGHRS and CDR2 YFSETQ. Written as DNA, the CDR3 is TGCGCCAGCAGCTTGGCGCGTCTATACTACGAGCAGTACTTC. Amino acid sequence: CASSLARLYYEQYF. Drawing the rest from reference TRBV5-1 and TRBJ2-7, the complete variable domain is KAGVTQTPRYLIKTRGQQVTLSCSPISGHRSVSWYQQTPGQGLQFLFEYFSETQRNKGNFPGRFSGRQFSNSRSEMNVSTLELGDSALYLCASSLARLYYEQYFGPGTRLTVT.

V usage is TRBV5-1 and J usage is TRBJ2-7; D may be TRBD1 (5 bases). Trimming took off 2 bases at V and 5 bases at J, with 14 bases between the two ends. The CDR3 is made up of 14 amino acids. CDR1 and CDR2 (germline): SGHRS, YFSETQ. Here the CDR3 DNA reads TGCGCCAGCAGCTTTGTCCCCGGCAGGGACGAGCAGTACTTC. Translating gives CASSFVPGRDEQYF.

The V and J genes are TRBV7-9 and TRBJ1-1; the match to TRBD1 covers 7 bases. V shed 4 bases and J 0 bases; nucleotides not matched to a gene: 5. There are 15 residues in the CDR3. The germline V gene encodes CDR1 SEHNR and CDR2 FQNEAQ (reference sequence). The DNA of the CDR3 is TGTGCCAGCAGCTCGGGACAGACTATGAACACTGAAGCTTTCTTT. Its translation is CASSSGQTMNTEAFF.

The chain has TRBV2 and TRBJ1-3; TRBD1 might be the D (5 bases). V lost 2 bases and J lost 6, with 14 bases in between. The CDR3 runs 15 residues. The V gene's germline CDR1 is SNHLY and CDR2 FYNNEI. CDR3 region: CASSETTGPLNTIYF. The CDR3 nucleotides read TGTGCCAGCAGTGAAACCACAGGACCGTTAAACACCATATATTTT.

The chain is built from TRBV7-2 and TRBJ2-1; D is unclear. V shed 2 bases and J shed 6 bases, with 5 bases lying between them. Germline V gives CDR1 SGHTA, CDR2 FQGNSA. The CDR3 is 12 residues long. The CDR3: CASSLPGNEQFF. CDR3 nucleotides: TGTGCCAGCAGCTTACCAGGCAATGAGCAGTTCTTC.

The V and J genes are TRBV28 and TRBJ2-2, with a possible D match to TRBD2 (5 bases). Germline V lookup: CDR1 MDHEN, CDR2 SYDVKM. The CDR3 is 14 amino acids. V shed 5 bases and J shed 6 bases, with 13 bases lying between them. This CDR3 is CASSLSRVAGELFF. In DNA, the CDR3 is TGTGCCAGCAGTCTCTCGAGGGTCGCCGGGGAGCTGTTTTTT.

This clone was found once. The genes are TRBV5-1 and TRBJ2-1; 10 bases agree with TRBD2. V lost 3 bases, J lost 4 bases, and 4 bases stayed unmatched. CDR1 and CDR2 (germline): SGHRS, YFSETQ. The CDR3 sequence is 15 residues long. The CDR3 loop reads CASSWTSGKYNEQFF. The CDR3 DNA sequence: TGCGCCAGCAGCTGGACTAGCGGAAAGTACAATGAGCAGTTCTTC.

The rearrangement uses TRBV4-1 and TRBJ2-7, with 13 bases aligning to TRBD2. Germline V gene data show CDR1 as MGHRA and CDR2 as YSYEKL. J was trimmed by 6 bases and V by 1 base; bases with no gene match: 12. CDR3 length: 18 amino acids. This chain's CDR3 is CASSQVHTSGRVISEQYF. DNA for the CDR3: TGCGCCAGCAGCCAAGTGCACACTAGCGGGAGGGTGATTTCCGAGCAGTACTTC.

Here the CDR3 DNA reads TGTGCCAGCAGCGGGGCGGGAGGGCCTCAAGAGACCCAGTACTTC. This encodes CASSGAGGPQETQYF. The chain is built from TRBV28 and TRBJ2-5; 9 bases align to TRBD2. The J segment lost 2 bases and the V segment lost 6 bases, leaving 7 bases of the junction unmatched. CDR3 length: 15 amino acids. CDR1 MDHEN and CDR2 SYDVKM come from the germline V gene.

The chain is built from TRBV7-2 and TRBJ2-7, with 10 bases aligning to TRBD1. The V segment lost 4 bases and the J segment 6 bases; nucleotides outside the gene matches: 6. This CDR3 has 14 residues. Germline V gene data show CDR1 as SGHTA and CDR2 as FQGNSA. The CDR3 here is CASSSDRGRSEQYF. CDR3 DNA: TGTGCCAGCAGCTCCGACAGGGGGCGCTCCGAGCAGTACTTC.

V is TRBV30 and J is TRBJ2-5; 10 nucleotides agree with TRBD2. Germline CDR1 and CDR2: GTSNPN and SVGIG (reference sequence). J was trimmed by 5 bases and V by 0 bases; bases with no gene match: 12. This CDR3 contains 17 residues. DNA of the CDR3: TGTGCCTGGAGTGTACTAAGGGCTAGCGGGAGCGGGGAGACCCAGTACTTC. Its protein is CAWSVLRASGSGETQYF. Full variable domain (outside the CDR3, taken from reference TRBV30 and TRBJ2-5): SQTIHQWPATLVQPVGSPLSLECTVEGTSNPNLYWYRQAAGRGLQLLFYSVGIGQISSEVPQNLSASRPQDRQFILSSKKLLLSDSGFYLCAWSVLRASGSGETQYFGPGTRLLVL.

This rearrangement joins TRBV7-9 to TRBJ2-7, with D perhaps TRBD2 (6 bases). The germline V gene has CDR1 SEHNR and CDR2 FQNEAQ (reference sequence). This CDR3 comprises 15 residues. Trimming took 4 bases from V and 3 from J, leaving 16 bases between them. Here the CDR3 DNA reads TGTGCCAGCAGCTACGGAGGGACTGTCGACTACGAGCAGTACTTC. It is translated as CASSYGGTVDYEQYF.

This clone was picked up one time. The chain employs TRBV5-6 and TRBJ2-5, with a weak D call TRBD1 (5 bases). The CDR3 contains 13 residues. The germline V and J ends were trimmed by 0 bases and 4 bases, with 7 bases remaining between them. Germline V lookup: CDR1 SGHDT, CDR2 YYEEEE. CDR3 nucleotide sequence: TGTGCCAGCAGCTTGGAAAGGGGAGAGACCCAGTACTTC. Its protein is CASSLERGETQYF.

The chain uses TRBV18 and TRBJ2-5; TRBD2 matches 9 bases. V lost 1 base and J lost 4; bases outside the gene matches: 7. Germline-derived CDR1 and CDR2 are KGHSH and LQKENI. CDR3 length: 16 residues. CDR3 region: CASSPLGLARGETQYF. The CDR3 DNA follows: TGTGCCAGCTCACCACTAGGACTAGCGCGGGGAGAGACCCAGTACTTC.

The V and J genes are TRBV28 and TRBJ2-1, with a possible D match to TRBD1 (5 bases). CDR1 MDHEN and CDR2 SYDVKM come from the germline V gene. This CDR3 is built from 16 residues. V was cut by 2 bases and J by 0 bases, with 11 bases left in between. The CDR3 DNA follows: TGTGCCAGCAGTTTAGCTACAGGCCCCTCCTACAATGAGCAGTTCTTC. This codes for CASSLATGPSYNEQFF.

This chain joins TRBV19 and TRBJ1-2; a possible D gene is TRBD1 (6 bases). V lost 4 bases, J lost 2 bases, and 17 bases lay in between. The V gene's germline CDR1 is LNHDA and CDR2 SQIVND (reference sequence). The CDR3 has 16 amino acids. This CDR3 is CASSTYHREDNYGYTF. In DNA, the CDR3 is TGTGCCAGTAGTACCTACCACAGGGAAGACAACTATGGCTACACCTTC.